The 6 T cell receptor beta chains below come from one sample, sequenced in a study of blood T cell repertoires in COVID-19. The protocol was immunoSEQ multiplex PCR, while the TCRdb copy is restricted to in-frame clones and leaves out a portion. The data hold approximately 260,000 clones, with under 90% observed a single time. The sequenced material came from peripheral blood. Source of these receptors: a human donor in a cohort sampled during active COVID-19.

This chain links TRBV7-2 with TRBJ2-5; 8 positions match TRBD2. Looked up from germline, CDR1 is SGHTA and CDR2 is FQGNSA. CDR3 size: 15 residues. The V and J ends lost 1 base and 5 bases, in that order; junction bases with no gene match: 6. The CDR3 loop is CASSLGGGFGETQYF. CDR3 DNA: TGTGCCAGCAGCTTAGGCGGGGGGTTCGGGGAGACCCAGTACTTC.

J is TRBJ1-2 and V is TRBV7-8; 8 bases fit TRBD1. This CDR3 spans 14 amino acids. The J segment lost 4 bases and the V segment lost 6 bases, leaving 7 bases of the junction unmatched. CDR1 SGHVS and CDR2 FQNEAQ come from the germline V gene. The CDR3 nucleotides read TGTGCCAGCAGACCCGGACAGGGCAGCTATGGCTACACCTTC. Its translation is CASRPGQGSYGYTF.

Here the CDR3 DNA reads TGTGCCAGCAGTTACGGTTCAAGCGGGGTCAGCTCCTACAATGAGCAGTTCTTC. This sequence encodes CASSYGSSGVSSYNEQFF. This chain links TRBV6-2 or TRBV6-3 with TRBJ2-1; 7 bases match TRBD2. With 2 bases clipped from V and 0 bases from J, the junction kept 10 bases outside the gene matches. The CDR3 extends over 18 amino acids. Germline assignment: CDR1 MNHEY and CDR2 SVGEGT.

This clone was seen repeatedly, ten times or more. The chain combines TRBV5-6 with TRBJ2-5; 9 bases map to TRBD1. The ends lost 0 bases at V and 6 bases at J; junction bases unmatched: 6. From germline, CDR1 is SGHDT and CDR2 YYEEEE. The CDR3 extends over 15 amino acids. CDR3 DNA: TGTGCCAGCAGCTTGGAGGGGACAGGGACTAAGACCCAGTACTTC. Translated: CASSLEGTGTKTQYF.

This chain connects TRBV9 to TRBJ2-3; 13 nucleotides agree with TRBD2. The CDR3 covers 17 residues. The germline V gene encodes CDR1 SGDLS and CDR2 YYNGEE. Germline trimming cut 4 bases from V and 3 bases from J; bases unmatched to any gene: 8. The CDR3 DNA follows: TGTGCCAGCAGCTGGACTAGCGGGGGACAATTGACAGATACGCAGTATTTT. This sequence encodes CASSWTSGGQLTDTQYF.

The chain uses TRBV5-1 and TRBJ1-1; the D gene is possibly TRBD1 (5 bases). CDR3 length equals 14 residues. V was clipped by 4 bases and J by 1 base, with 11 bases between them. Per the germline V gene, CDR1 is SGHRS and CDR2 is YFSETQ. Here the CDR3 reads CASSPGLTNTEAFF. As DNA, the CDR3 is TGCGCCAGCAGCCCGGGACTTACGAACACTGAAGCTTTCTTT.